The rows below give T cell receptor beta chains drawn from one sample of a study of blood T cell repertoires in COVID-19. This table comes from immunoSEQ multiplex PCR, and its TCRdb copy is limited to in-frame clones, with some not included. In the table there are about 270,000 clones, roughly 86% of which are singletons. Sequences were obtained from peripheral blood. The receptors were gathered from a man aged 35-49 years who had recovered from COVID-19. CDR3s include the opening cysteine and the closing phenylalanine or tryptophan. The order of the fields is clone size, V gene, D gene, J gene, CDR3 protein, CDR3 DNA. D genes are given only for firm matches. Clone size is not always given. Where it is, it says once, few, many or a class for expanded clones.

once	TRBV6-1	TRBD2	TRBJ2-2	CASSEGLAGAGGELFF	TGTGCCAGCAGTGAAGGGTTAGCGGGAGCGGGCGGGGAGCTGTTTTTT
NA	TRBV28	TRBD1	TRBJ1-1	CASSPADRGPYTEAFF	TGTGCCAGCAGTCCCGCCGACAGGGGACCGTACACTGAAGCTTTCTTT
NA	TRBV6-2/TRBV6-3	TRBD2	TRBJ2-3	CASSFKRGAASSRSDTQYF	TGTGCCAGCAGTTTCAAGCGGGGGGCAGCTTCTAGTCGATCAGATACGCAGTATTTT
NA	TRBV7-3	TRBD2	TRBJ2-1	CASSSERDYNEQFF	TGTGCCAGCAGCTCCGAGCGGGACTACAATGAGCAGTTCTTC
NA	TRBV7-9	TRBD2	TRBJ2-2	CASSQRTSGSTGELFF	TGTGCCAGCAGCCAAAGAACTAGCGGGAGCACCGGGGAGCTGTTTTTT
NA	TRBV7-3	NA	TRBJ2-7	CASSLNPGQTYEQYF	TGTGCCAGCAGCCTCAATCCGGGACAAACCTACGAGCAGTACTTC
NA	TRBV2	NA	TRBJ1-5	CASSPPGGWNQPQHF	TGTGCCAGCAGCCCCCCGGGGGGCTGGAATCAGCCCCAGCATTTT
NA	TRBV5-1	TRBD2	TRBJ2-1	CASSTLAGGSNEQFF	TGCGCCAGCAGCACTCTAGCGGGAGGCTCTAATGAGCAGTTCTTC
NA	TRBV5-4	TRBD2	TRBJ2-5	CASSQGLAGSGETQYF	TGTGCCAGCAGCCAGGGACTAGCGGGATCGGGTGAGACCCAGTACTTC
few	TRBV16	NA	TRBJ2-7	CASSQKQVYEQYF	TGTGCCAGCAGCCAAAAGCAGGTCTACGAGCAGTACTTC
NA	TRBV11-3	TRBD2	TRBJ2-1	CASSPGTRRPNEQFF	TGTGCCAGCAGTCCTGGGACTAGGCGACCCAATGAGCAGTTCTTC
NA	TRBV6-5	NA	TRBJ2-3	CASSLGAPTDTQYF	TGTGCCAGCAGCCTAGGGGCCCCCACAGATACGCAGTATTTT
NA	TRBV6-6	NA	TRBJ1-2	CASSPTQTHRYGYTF	TGTGCCAGCAGTCCCACTCAAACCCACAGATATGGCTACACCTTC
NA	TRBV6-6	NA	TRBJ2-7	CASTPTVPAYEQYF	TGTGCCAGCACTCCTACGGTCCCCGCCTACGAGCAGTACTTC
NA	TRBV9	TRBD2	TRBJ2-3	CASSVVTSGVDTQYF	TGTGCCAGCAGCGTAGTAACTAGCGGGGTTGATACGCAGTATTTT
NA	TRBV9	NA	TRBJ1-2	CASSVSGQLYGYTF	TGTGCCAGCAGCGTATCAGGACAGCTCTATGGCTACACCTTC
NA	TRBV27	TRBD1	TRBJ2-1	CASIPGTGIFDEQFF	TGTGCCAGCATCCCCGGGACAGGGATTTTCGATGAGCAGTTCTTC